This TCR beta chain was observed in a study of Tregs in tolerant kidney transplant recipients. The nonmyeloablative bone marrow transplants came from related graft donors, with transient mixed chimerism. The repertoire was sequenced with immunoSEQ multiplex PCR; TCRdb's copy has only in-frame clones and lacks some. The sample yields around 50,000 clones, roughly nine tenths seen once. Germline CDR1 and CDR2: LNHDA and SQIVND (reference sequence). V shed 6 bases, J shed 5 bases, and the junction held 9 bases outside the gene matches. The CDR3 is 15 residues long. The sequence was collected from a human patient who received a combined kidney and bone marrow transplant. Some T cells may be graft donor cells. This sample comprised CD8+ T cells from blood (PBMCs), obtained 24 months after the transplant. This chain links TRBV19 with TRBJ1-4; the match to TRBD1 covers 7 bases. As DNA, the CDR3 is TGTGCCAGTAGCCCTTACAGGGGAGAAAATGAAAAACTGTTTTTT. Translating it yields CASSPYRGENEKLFF. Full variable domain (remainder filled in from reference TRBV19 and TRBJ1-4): DGGITQSPKYLFRKEGQNVTLSCEQNLNHDAMYWYRQDPGQGLRLIYYSQIVNDFQKGDIAEGYSVSREKKESFPLTVTSAQKNPTAFYLCASSPYRGENEKLFFGSGTQLSVL.